The source of this T cell receptor (beta chain) is a study of spatial heterogeneity in lung cancer. TCRdb used MiXCR to reprocess the 5' RACE reads, holding one entry per CDR3 protein. The sample lists roughly 10,000 distinct CDR3 sequences, about a quarter occurring once. Time point defined: blood at routine non-recurrence follow-up after resection. Whole RNA, isolated from tumor, nontumor lung or frozen PBMC, was sequenced without prior sorting. CDR3 length equals 14 residues. V gave up 4 bases and J gave up 11 bases; unmatched junction bases: 6. Germline assignment: CDR1 MNHNS and CDR2 SASEGT. This clonotype has a handful of counts.

The V call is TRBV6-1, the J call TRBJ1-4; 11 nucleotides align to TRBD1. The sequence derives from a female donor with early-stage non-small cell lung cancer. Sequenced here: PBMCs, sampled at follow-up. The CDR3 coding sequence is TGTGCCAGCAGTGTGGGTGGGACAGGGGGGAAACTGTTTTTT. The encoded protein is CASSVGGTGGKLFF.